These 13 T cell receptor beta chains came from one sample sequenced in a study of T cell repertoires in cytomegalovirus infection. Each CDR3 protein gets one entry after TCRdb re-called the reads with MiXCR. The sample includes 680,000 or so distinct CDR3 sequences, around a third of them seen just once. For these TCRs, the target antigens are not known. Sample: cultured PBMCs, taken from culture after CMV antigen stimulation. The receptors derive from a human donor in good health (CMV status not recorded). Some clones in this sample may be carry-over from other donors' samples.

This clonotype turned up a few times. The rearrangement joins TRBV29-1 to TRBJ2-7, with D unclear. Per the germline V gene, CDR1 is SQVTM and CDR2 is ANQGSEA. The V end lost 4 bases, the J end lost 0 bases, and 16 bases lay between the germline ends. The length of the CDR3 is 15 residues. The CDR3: CSVGVGGKPSYEQYF. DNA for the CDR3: TGCAGCGTTGGAGTGGGTGGGAAACCCTCCTACGAGCAGTACTTC.

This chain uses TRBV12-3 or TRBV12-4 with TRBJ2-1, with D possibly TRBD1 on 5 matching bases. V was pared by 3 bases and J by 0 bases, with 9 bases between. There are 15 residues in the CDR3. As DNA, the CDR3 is TGTGCCAGCAGTTTCCCTGACAGCTCCTACAATGAGCAGTTCTTC. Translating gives CASSFPDSSYNEQFF.

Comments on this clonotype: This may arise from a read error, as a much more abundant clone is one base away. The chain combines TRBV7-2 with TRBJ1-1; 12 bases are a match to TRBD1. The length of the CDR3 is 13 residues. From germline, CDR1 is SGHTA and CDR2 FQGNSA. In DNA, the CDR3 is TGTGCCAGCAGCTCCCGGGACAGGGGGCAAACTTCCTTT. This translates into CASSSRDRGQTSF.

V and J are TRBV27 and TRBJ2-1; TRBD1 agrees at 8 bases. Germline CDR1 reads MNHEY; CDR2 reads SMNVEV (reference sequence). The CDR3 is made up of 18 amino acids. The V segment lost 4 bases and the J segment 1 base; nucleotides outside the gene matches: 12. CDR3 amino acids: CASSSRDRTSRSYNEQFF. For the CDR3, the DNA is TGTGCCAGCAGTTCCCGGGACAGGACTTCTCGGTCCTACAATGAGCAGTTCTTC.

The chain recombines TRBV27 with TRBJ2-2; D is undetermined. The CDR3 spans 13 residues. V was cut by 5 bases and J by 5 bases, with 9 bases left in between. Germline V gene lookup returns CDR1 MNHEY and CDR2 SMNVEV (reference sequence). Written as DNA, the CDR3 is TGTGCCAGCAGTCAGACGGAGACCGGGGAGCTGTTTTTT. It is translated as CASSQTETGELFF.

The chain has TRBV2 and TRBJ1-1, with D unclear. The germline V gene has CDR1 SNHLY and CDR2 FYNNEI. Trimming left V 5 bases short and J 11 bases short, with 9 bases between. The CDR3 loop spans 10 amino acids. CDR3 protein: CASSLAGAFF. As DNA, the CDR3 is TGTGCCAGCAGTCTGGCAGGCGCTTTCTTT.

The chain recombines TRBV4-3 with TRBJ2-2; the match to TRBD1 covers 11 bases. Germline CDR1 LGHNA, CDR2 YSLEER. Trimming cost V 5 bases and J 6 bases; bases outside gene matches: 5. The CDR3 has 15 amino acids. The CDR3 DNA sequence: TGCGCCAGCAGCTCAGTGGGACAGGGGGCCGGGGAGCTGTTTTTT. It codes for CASSSVGQGAGELFF.

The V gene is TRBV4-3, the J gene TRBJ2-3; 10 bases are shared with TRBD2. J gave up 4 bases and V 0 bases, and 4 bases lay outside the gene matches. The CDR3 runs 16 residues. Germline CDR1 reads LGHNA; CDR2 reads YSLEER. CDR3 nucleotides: TGCGCCAGCAGCCAAGATCTAGCGGGAGCGGCAGATACGCAGTATTTT. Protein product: CASSQDLAGAADTQYF.

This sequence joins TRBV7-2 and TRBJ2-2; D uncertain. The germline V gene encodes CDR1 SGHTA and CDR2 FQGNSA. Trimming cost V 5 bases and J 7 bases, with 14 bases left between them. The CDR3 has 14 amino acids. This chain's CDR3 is CASSLANVRGELFF. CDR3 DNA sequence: TGTGCCAGCAGCCTGGCAAACGTCCGCGGGGAGCTGTTTTTT.

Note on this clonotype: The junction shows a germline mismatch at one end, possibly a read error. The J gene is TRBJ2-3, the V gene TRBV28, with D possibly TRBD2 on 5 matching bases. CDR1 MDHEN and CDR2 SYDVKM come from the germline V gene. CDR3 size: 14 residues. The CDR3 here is CASSGAVGTDTQYF. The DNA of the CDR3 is TGTGCCAGCAGTGGAGCGGTTGGCACTGATACGCAGTATTTT.

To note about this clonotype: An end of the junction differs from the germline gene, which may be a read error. CDR3 sequence (DNA): TGTGCCAGCAGCCAAGATCCCAGGGGCCGGGAGCAGTACTTC. This sequence encodes CASSQDPRGREQYF. The chain links TRBV4-1 to TRBJ2-7, with D possibly TRBD1 on 6 matching bases. The germline V gene encodes CDR1 MGHRA and CDR2 YSYEKL. The CDR3 is 14 residues long.

CDR3 bases: TGTGCCAGCAGCAAAACTAGTTTCGATGAGCAGTTCTTC. It is translated as CASSKTSFDEQFF. The chain links TRBV5-4 to TRBJ2-1, with a weak D call TRBD2 (5 bases). V lost 4 bases and J 8 bases, leaving 13 bases between the germline ends. The CDR3 totals 13 residues. Germline V gene sequence: CDR1 SGHNT, CDR2 YYREEE (reference sequence).

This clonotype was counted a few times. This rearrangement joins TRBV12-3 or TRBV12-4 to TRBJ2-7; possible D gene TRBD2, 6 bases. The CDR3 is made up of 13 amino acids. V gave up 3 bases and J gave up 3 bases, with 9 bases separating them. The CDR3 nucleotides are TGTGCCAGCAGTTTGCGGGGTCTCTACGAGCAGTACTTC. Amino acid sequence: CASSLRGLYEQYF.